This TCR beta chain comes out of a study of T cell responses to AZD1222 COVID-19 vaccine. Study-wide results and caveats: After two AZD1222 doses, spike-specific TCR breadth and depth rose versus day 0.

Trimming took off 11 bases at V and 7 bases at J, with 12 bases between the two ends. CDR1 is MNHEY and CDR2 is SMNVEV in the germline V gene (reference sequence). This CDR3 region has 11 residues. Using immunoSEQ multiplex PCR, the repertoire was profiled, and TCRdb retains in-frame clones only, with some absent. Of about 120,000 clones in the sample, roughly 90% were seen once. As for this clone: Its antigen is unidentified.

Source: peripheral blood, taken on day 0 of AZD1222 vaccination. The chain links TRBV27 to TRBJ1-5, with TRBD1 as a possible D gene (5 bases). The origin of this receptor is an adult in good health. DNA of the CDR3: TGTGCCGCCGGGAGGGACCAGCCCCAGCATTTT. It encodes CAAGRDQPQHF.